These 30 T cell receptor beta chains share one sample of origin, sequenced in a study of OX40 agonist ivuxolimab in advanced cancers. The method was immunoSEQ multiplex PCR; TCRdb's version includes in-frame clones alone and lacks a portion of them. The table records about 98,000 clones, around 90% of them present only once. Specimen: CD4+ or CD8+ T cells sorted from blood, collected in a trial of the OX40 agonist ivuxolimab. The receptor set was obtained from an adult with an advanced solid tumor such as melanoma, head and neck, liver or kidney cancer.

The chain is built from TRBV10-3 and TRBJ2-7; D is perhaps TRBD1 (6 bases). CDR1 and CDR2 (germline): ENHRY, SYGVKD. The CDR3 totals 13 residues. Trimming stripped 11 bases from V and 4 bases from J, with 18 bases between. CDR3 sequence: CASSRTEIYEQYF. The CDR3 DNA follows: TGTGCCTCCTCTCGGACAGAGATTTACGAGCAGTACTTC.

V gene TRBV6-6 combines with J gene TRBJ1-1, with D unresolved. Germline assignment: CDR1 MNHNY and CDR2 SVGAGI (reference sequence). CDR3 length: 13 residues. V was pared by 2 bases and J by 3 bases, with 7 bases between. The CDR3 region is CASSYGQDTEAFF. CDR3 DNA sequence: TGTGCCAGCAGTTACGGGCAGGACACTGAAGCTTTCTTT.

Only one count was recorded for this clone. This sequence joins TRBV7-2 and TRBJ2-5, with 9 positions matching TRBD1. The length of the CDR3 is 15 residues. CDR1 SGHTA and CDR2 FQGNSA come from the germline V gene. With V trimmed by 5 bases and J by 1 base, 5 bases remained unmatched. Here the CDR3 DNA reads TGTGCCAGCAGCCCGCAGGGACAGGGCCAAGAGACCCAGTACTTC. As protein: CASSPQGQGQETQYF.

This clone has just one count. The chain links TRBV6-5 to TRBJ2-7, with 7 positions matching TRBD1. Per the germline V gene, CDR1 is MNHEY and CDR2 is SVGAGI. The CDR3 covers 14 residues. V was pared by 2 bases and J by 5 bases, with 6 bases of the junction left unmatched. The CDR3 DNA follows: TGTGCCAGCAGTTACGTAGACAGGGCGCACGAGCAGTACTTC. It is translated as CASSYVDRAHEQYF.

The genes are TRBV5-1 and TRBJ2-5; D might be TRBD1 or TRBD2, each matching 6 bases. Germline CDR1 reads SGHRS; CDR2 reads YFSETQ. The germline V and J ends were trimmed by 0 bases and 5 bases, with 14 bases remaining between them. This CDR3 comprises 15 residues. DNA for the CDR3: TGCGCCAGCAGCTTGGCCTCGGGGGCGGGGGAGACCCAGTACTTC. It translates to CASSLASGAGETQYF.

The chain's CDR3 is CASSLEGAYGNTIYF. CDR3 in DNA: TGCGCCAGCAGCTTGGAGGGGGCTTATGGAAACACCATATATTTT. The genes are TRBV5-1 and TRBJ1-3; 7 positions agree with TRBD1. This CDR3 region has 15 residues. Germline V gene data show CDR1 as SGHRS and CDR2 as YFSETQ. V was pared by 0 bases and J by 3 bases, with 3 bases of the junction left unmatched. Drawing the rest from reference TRBV5-1 and TRBJ1-3, the complete variable domain is KAGVTQTPRYLIKTRGQQVTLSCSPISGHRSVSWYQQTPGQGLQFLFEYFSETQRNKGNFPGRFSGRQFSNSRSEMNVSTLELGDSALYLCASSLEGAYGNTIYFGEGSWLTVV.

The chain is built from TRBV16 and TRBJ2-3; no reliable D call. The germline V gene has CDR1 KGHSY and CDR2 FQNENV. The germline V and J ends were trimmed by 3 bases and 0 bases, with 10 bases remaining between them. CDR3 length: 15 amino acids. The CDR3 reads CASSQRSSSTDTQYF. In nucleotides, the CDR3 is TGTGCCAGCAGCCAGCGCAGTTCTAGCACAGATACGCAGTATTTT.

The chain joins TRBV28 to TRBJ2-1, with D maybe TRBD1 (5 bases). This CDR3 has 13 amino acids. Germline lookup yields CDR1 MDHEN and CDR2 SYDVKM. Trimming took 3 bases from V and 3 from J, leaving 6 bases between them. The CDR3 sequence: CASSFDSYNEQFF. The CDR3 bases are TGTGCCAGCAGTTTTGACAGCTACAATGAGCAGTTCTTC.

The chain carries TRBV6-6 and TRBJ1-2, with D unclear. Trimming shortened V by 4 bases and J by 3 bases, and 6 bases separated the two germline ends. The CDR3 extends over 12 amino acids. Germline V gene lookup returns CDR1 MNHNY and CDR2 SVGAGI (reference sequence). CDR3 loop: CASSSRDYGYTF. DNA for the CDR3: TGTGCCAGCAGTTCCCGGGACTATGGCTACACCTTC.

V and J are TRBV15 and TRBJ2-3; no definite D call. V was trimmed by 1 base and J by 1 base, leaving 9 bases between them. The germline V gene has CDR1 LNHNV and CDR2 YYDKDF (reference sequence). The CDR3 has 15 amino acids. The CDR3 DNA reads as TGTGCCACCAGCAGAGTCGGGCATCGCACAGATACGCAGTATTTT. Amino acid sequence: CATSRVGHRTDTQYF.

The V gene is TRBV15, the J gene TRBJ2-2; 12 positions match TRBD2. CDR1 is LNHNV, CDR2 YYDKDF, per germline (reference sequence). CDR3 size: 16 residues. V shed 2 bases and J 4 bases; nucleotides not matched to a gene: 2. The CDR3 nucleotides are TGTGCCACCAGCAGAAAACTAGCGGGGGGCACCGGGGAGCTGTTTTTT. This gives the protein CATSRKLAGGTGELFF.

The J gene is TRBJ2-1, the V gene TRBV6-5, with D tentatively TRBD2 (6 bases). CDR1 and CDR2 from the germline V gene are MNHEY and SVGAGI. Trimming shortened V by 0 bases and J by 2 bases, and 11 bases separated the two germline ends. The CDR3 is 16 residues long. CDR3: CASSYSRDFPYNEQFF. The CDR3 coding sequence is TGTGCCAGCAGTTACTCGCGGGACTTCCCCTACAATGAGCAGTTCTTC.

This clone was counted a few times. V and J are TRBV28 and TRBJ1-1; D is unclear. This CDR3 contains 15 residues. CDR1 is MDHEN, CDR2 SYDVKM, per germline. The V and J ends lost 6 bases and 2 bases respectively, with 16 bases between them. The CDR3 DNA follows: TGTGCCAGCAGACGAACCTCGGGGATTAACACTGAAGCTTTCTTT. This translates into CASRRTSGINTEAFF.

The chain combines TRBV18 with TRBJ2-7; 8 bases match TRBD1. Trimming took 3 bases from V and 7 from J; bases not matched to a gene: 11. This CDR3 is built from 15 residues. The germline gives CDR1 KGHSH, CDR2 LQKENI. The CDR3 loop is CASSPSLDRAWEQYF. CDR3 in DNA: TGTGCCAGCTCACCGTCTCTGGACAGGGCTTGGGAGCAGTACTTC.

This clone has just a few counts. J is TRBJ2-7 and V is TRBV6-5; D assignment may be TRBD1 or TRBD2 (6 bases each). CDR3 size: 14 residues. CDR1 MNHEY and CDR2 SVGAGI come from the germline V gene. V was trimmed by 6 bases and J by 3 bases, leaving 15 bases between them. Here the CDR3 DNA reads TGTGCCAGCAGCTTTAGGAGGGGGGACTACGAGCAGTACTTC. Translation gives CASSFRRGDYEQYF.

In its sample, this clone was seen a few times. V gene TRBV5-1 combines with J gene TRBJ1-1; D gene uncertain. Germline V gives CDR1 SGHRS, CDR2 YFSETQ. This CDR3 spans 13 amino acids. V gave up 0 bases and J gave up 7 bases, with 10 bases separating them. The CDR3 nucleotides read TGCGCCAGCAGCTTGGCCCCGGGCGGTGAAGCTTTCTTT. Its translation is CASSLAPGGEAFF.

V usage is TRBV19 and J usage is TRBJ1-3; D call uncertain. Germline CDR1 LNHDA, CDR2 SQIVND (reference sequence). CDR3 length equals 16 residues. The germline V and J ends were trimmed by 4 bases and 0 bases, with 13 bases remaining between them. The CDR3 DNA sequence: TGTGCCAGTAGTACCCTCGACGGAAACTCTGGAAACACCATATATTTT. Translation gives CASSTLDGNSGNTIYF.

The rearrangement uses TRBV5-1 and TRBJ2-7; tentative D call: TRBD2 (8 bases). The CDR3 length is 18 residues. Germline CDR1 is SGHRS and CDR2 is YFSETQ. V was shortened by 5 bases and J by 2 bases, with 26 bases between the two germline ends. CDR3 DNA sequence: TGCGCCAGCAGTCTTCACGGGAGGGGGCCAAGGGGAGCCTACGAGCAGTACTTC. It specifies CASSLHGRGPRGAYEQYF.

The V gene is TRBV6-1, the J gene TRBJ1-2; D not certain. Germline assignment: CDR1 MNHNS and CDR2 SASEGT. The CDR3 loop spans 13 amino acids. V was clipped by 6 bases and J by 9 bases, with 17 bases between them. The CDR3 coding sequence is TGTGCCAGCAGAAGCCGGGGATATGTGAGCTACACCTTC. Protein product: CASRSRGYVSYTF.

The V and J genes are TRBV7-2 and TRBJ2-3, with 12 bases lining up with TRBD1. CDR3 size: 14 residues. Trimming at V came to 5 bases and at J to 6 bases, leaving 3 bases not matched to a gene. The germline V gene has CDR1 SGHTA and CDR2 FQGNSA. The CDR3 spells CASSRDRGQDTQYF. The CDR3 DNA is TGTGCCAGCAGCCGGGACAGGGGGCAGGATACGCAGTATTTT.

The chain employs TRBV6-5 and TRBJ1-6; D is unresolved. Trimming left V 4 bases short and J 7 bases short, with 5 bases between. The CDR3 totals 12 residues. CDR1 and CDR2 (germline): MNHEY, SVGAGI. The CDR3 sequence is CASSLGNSPLHF. The CDR3 DNA reads TGTGCCAGCAGTTTGGGAAATTCACCCCTCCACTTT.

This clone appeared a single time. V gene TRBV2 combines with J gene TRBJ1-2; D perhaps matches TRBD1 (5 bases). The germline V gene encodes CDR1 SNHLY and CDR2 FYNNEI. The CDR3 covers 14 residues. V lost 4 bases to trimming and J lost 6 bases, with 15 bases between them. For the CDR3, the DNA is TGTGCCAGCAGTGTTGCGTCGGGGCCGGATGGCTACACCTTC. It encodes CASSVASGPDGYTF.

This clone was detected only once. J is TRBJ2-7 and V is TRBV18; D is uncertain. This CDR3 is built from 12 residues. Germline CDR1 reads KGHSH; CDR2 reads LQKENI. V lost 1 base and J lost 4, with 5 bases in between. This CDR3 reads CASSPQLYEQYF. DNA of the CDR3: TGTGCCAGCTCACCACAACTGTACGAGCAGTACTTC.

This clone was picked up one time. The germline gene is not matched at one end of the junction; a read error may be the cause. The CDR3 DNA is TGTGCCAGCGGCTTCCCAGGTACCTACGAGCAGCACTTC. It codes for CASGFPGTYEQHF. The chain combines TRBV28 with TRBJ2-7; no clear D gene. CDR1 and CDR2 (germline): MDHEN, SYDVKM. The CDR3 contains 13 residues.

J is TRBJ1-1 and V is TRBV6-5; D call uncertain. Trimming took 6 bases from V and 3 from J, leaving 5 bases between them. This CDR3 comprises 11 residues. Germline V gene lookup returns CDR1 MNHEY and CDR2 SVGAGI. CDR3 loop: CASSRDTEAFF. CDR3 DNA sequence: TGTGCCAGCAGCCGGGACACTGAAGCTTTCTTT.

The V and J genes are TRBV19 and TRBJ1-3, with D possibly TRBD1 on 5 matching bases. V lost 6 bases and J lost 0, with 15 bases in between. This CDR3 region has 16 residues. CDR1 and CDR2 (germline): LNHDA, SQIVND (reference sequence). The CDR3, as DNA: TGTGCCAGTAGCCGGGTTGGGGCCATCTCTGGAAACACCATATATTTT. It yields the protein CASSRVGAISGNTIYF.

This clone was observed a single time. The CDR3 end shows no conserved phenylalanine or tryptophan, and so a read error is likely. The rearrangement uses TRBV19 and TRBJ1-6; TRBD1 agrees at 8 bases. The CDR3 covers 16 residues. V was pared by 9 bases and J by 1 base, with 8 bases of the junction left unmatched. Germline V CDR1 and CDR2: LNHDA, SQIVND (reference sequence). CDR3 in DNA: TGTGCCAGCCAAAGGACAGGGCCATCCTATAATTCACCCCTCCACCTT. Translating it yields CASQRTGPSYNSPLHL.

The rearrangement uses TRBV10-1 and TRBJ2-7, with 9 positions matching TRBD1. The CDR3 contains 13 residues. V dropped 6 bases and J dropped 6; count of bases not matched to a gene: 6. CDR1 is WNHNN and CDR2 is SYGVQD in the germline V gene (reference sequence). Here the CDR3 reads CASSRDRAAEQYF. The CDR3 DNA sequence: TGCGCCAGCAGCCGGGACAGGGCCGCCGAGCAGTACTTC.

The chain joins TRBV28 to TRBJ2-5, with 9 bases aligning to TRBD2. Germline assignment: CDR1 MDHEN and CDR2 SYDVKM. The V segment lost 6 bases and the J segment 5 bases; nucleotides outside the gene matches: 10. The CDR3 covers 15 residues. CDR3 nucleotide sequence: TGTGCCAGCAGCTCTGGGGGCGCGGGGGGGGAGACCCAGTACTTC. Its translation: CASSSGGAGGETQYF.

The V gene is TRBV19, the J gene TRBJ1-5; D possibly corresponds to TRBD1 (5 bases). The CDR3 is 16 residues long. With 5 bases removed from V and 8 bases from J, the gap between germline ends came to 22 bases. From germline, CDR1 is LNHDA and CDR2 SQIVND (reference sequence). CDR3 in amino acids: CASSAPGGGPREPQHF. For the CDR3, the DNA is TGTGCCAGTAGTGCCCCCGGGGGGGGACCCAGGGAGCCCCAGCATTTT.